The T cell receptor (beta chain) described here comes from a study of beta chain features in type 1 diabetes. Reverse transcribing all isolated RNA meant expressed TCRB transcripts were sequenced. The assay was immunoSEQ multiplex PCR, and TCRdb's table has in-frame clones only and misses some. The sample has nearly 700,000 clones; about an eighth are singletons. V was pared by 4 bases and J by 3 bases, with 12 bases between. The CDR3 is made up of 15 amino acids. Per germline, CDR1 MNHEY and CDR2 SVGAGI. As regards this clone: Its target is not known.

Study-wide results and caveats: The naive, central memory and Treg TCRB repertoires of patients appeared to be more similar to one another than those of healthy donors. Insertion counts at VDJ junctions were lower in type 1 diabetes patients, who also showed more deletions there. Significant though moderate, a shortening of TCRB CDR3s appeared in all four CD4+ subsets of Type 1 diabetes patients.

The receptor's source is a man aged 18 to 29 with type 1 diabetes. The sequenced sample was naive CD4+ T cells from blood. The chain combines TRBV6-5 with TRBJ1-4; D unclear. CDR3 DNA sequence: TGTGCCAGCAGTTTTAGAAGCGCGGCTAATGAAAAACTGTTTTTT. Protein sequence: CASSFRSAANEKLFF.